Listed below are T cell receptor beta chains from one sample, sequenced in a study of blood T cell repertoires in COVID-19. Generated by immunoSEQ multiplex PCR, the TCRdb table keeps only in-frame clones and is missing some. The data hold around 76,000 clones, with around three quarters observed a single time. The sequencing sample was made of peripheral blood. These receptors were collected from an elderly woman with active or convalescent COVID-19. CDR3s include the opening cysteine and the closing phenylalanine or tryptophan. Fields, in order: D gene, clone size, V gene, J gene, CDR3 DNA, CDR3 protein. The D gene is left open where the match is weak. Clone size is shown for a subset of rows, as once, few, many or a class of expanded clone.

NA	NA	TRBV7-2	TRBJ1-5	TGTGCCAGCAGCGAAGGCGGCGGCCCCAATCAGCCCCAGCATTTT	CASSEGGGPNQPQHF
TRBD1	NA	TRBV27	TRBJ2-7	TGTGCCAGCAGTCCGCAAGACAGGGGGAGCTCCTACGAGCAGTACTTC	CASSPQDRGSSYEQYF
NA	NA	TRBV2	TRBJ1-2	TGTGCCAGCAGCCCCAGGCAGGGGTTACCCTCTGCCTATGGCTACACCTTC	CASSPRQGLPSAYGYTF
NA	NA	TRBV5-1	TRBJ2-6	TGCGCCAGCAGCTTGGAGGGGCCTCAGGACGTCCTGACTTTC	CASSLEGPQDVLTF
NA	NA	TRBV7-9	TRBJ2-1	TGTGCCAGCAGCTTTTCAGGGAATGAGCAGTTCTTC	CASSFSGNEQFF
NA	NA	TRBV28	TRBJ1-4	TGTGCCAGCACCGCAGGGAATGAAAAACTGTTTTTT	CASTAGNEKLFF
TRBD1	NA	TRBV20-1	TRBJ1-1	TGCAGTGCTAGTGGGGAAGGGGGCTGGTTCGACACTGAAGCTTTCTTT	CSASGEGGWFDTEAFF
NA	NA	TRBV7-9	TRBJ1-2	TGTGCCAGCAGCCCTGCGGGGGGAGGAAGCTATGGCTACACCTTC	CASSPAGGGSYGYTF
TRBD1	few	TRBV7-2	TRBJ1-2	TGTGCCAGCAGCTTAGGTGGGGGGACAGGTGGCGCCTTC	CASSLGGGTGGAF
NA	NA	TRBV6-5	TRBJ1-4	TGTGCCAGCAGGCTGTCCCAGGGCGCGGTTGAAAAACTGTTTTTT	CASRLSQGAVEKLFF
TRBD1	NA	TRBV12-5	TRBJ1-5	TGTGCTAGTGGTCGGACAGGGAATCAGCCCCAGCATTTT	CASGRTGNQPQHF
NA	once	TRBV4-3	TRBJ2-2	TGCGCCAGCAGCCAAGATCCGGTGGCCGGGGAGCTGTTTTTT	CASSQDPVAGELFF
NA	NA	TRBV4-3	TRBJ2-7	TGCGCCAGCAGCCAAGATTTTCAGGTCGGCGAGCAGTACTTC	CASSQDFQVGEQYF
NA	once	TRBV6-2/TRBV6-3	TRBJ1-5	TGTGCCAGCAGTAAGGACAGCGCCGGTTCCCAATATAGCAATCAGCCCCAGCATTTT	CASSKDSAGSQYSNQPQHF
TRBD1	NA	TRBV7-8	TRBJ2-6	TGTGCCAGCAGCTTAGAAGGCAGGGGGACGTACTCTGGGGCCAACGTCCTGACTTTC	CASSLEGRGTYSGANVLTF
TRBD1	once	TRBV6-1	TRBJ2-5	TGTGCCAGCAGTGAGTTACAGGGGAGACAAGAGACCCAGTACTTC	CASSELQGRQETQYF
TRBD1	NA	TRBV5-5	TRBJ2-7	TGTGCCAGCAGCCCGATGGACAGGACCCCCTACGAGCAGTACTTC	CASSPMDRTPYEQYF
NA	NA	TRBV18	TRBJ1-2	TGTGCCAGCTCCCCCGGTGGAGGGGTGACTGGCTACACCTTC	CASSPGGGVTGYTF